One sample yielded the 30 T cell receptor beta chains listed below, sequenced in a study of T-cell memory formation after mild COVID-19. TCRdb independently ran MiXCR on the 5' RACE reads; one entry per CDR3 protein. The sample lists 250,000 to 400,000 distinct CDR3 sequences, roughly an eighth occurring once. Sequencing used PBMCs or a T cell subset sorted from them (not recorded which). These receptors all come from a man aged 18 to 29 who had mild COVID-19 (a few samples of this study predate the infection). Cell type and time point are not known.

The chain employs TRBV7-2 and TRBJ2-5, with a tentative D call TRBD1 (6 bases). Trimming left V 6 bases short and J 2 bases short, with 13 bases between. Germline lookup yields CDR1 SGHTA and CDR2 FQGNSA. The CDR3 spans 14 residues. The CDR3 DNA reads as TGTGCCAGCAGTTTTACAGGGCCACAAGAGACCCAGTACTTC. This encodes CASSFTGPQETQYF.

The rearrangement uses TRBV6-5 and TRBJ1-1, with a possible D match to TRBD1 (5 bases). This CDR3 contains 14 residues. The ends were cut back, 0 bases at V and 6 bases at J, with 11 bases in the middle. Germline V gene sequence: CDR1 MNHEY, CDR2 SVGAGI. In DNA, the CDR3 is TGTGCCAGCAGTTACTCTCGGGGGGACCCTGAAGCTTTCTTT. Translating gives CASSYSRGDPEAFF.

This clonotype was observed many times. The chain has TRBV7-3 and TRBJ2-5; no reliable D call. Trimming removed 5 bases at V and 1 base at J, with 8 bases between. Germline V gene data show CDR1 as SGHTA and CDR2 as FQGTGA. This CDR3 is 13 amino acids long. The CDR3 spells CASSPGPQETQYF. The CDR3 nucleotides are TGTGCCAGCAGCCCTGGACCCCAAGAGACCCAGTACTTC.

This clonotype turned up a few times. J is TRBJ1-1 and V is TRBV5-1, with D hard to call. CDR3 length: 14 amino acids. CDR1 is SGHRS, CDR2 YFSETQ, per germline. V was shortened by 0 bases and J by 1 base, with 7 bases between the two germline ends. The CDR3 loop reads CASSLDTRNTEAFF. The DNA for the CDR3 is TGCGCCAGCAGCTTGGACACGAGGAACACTGAAGCTTTCTTT.

The chain has TRBV6-2 or TRBV6-3 and TRBJ2-3, with D perhaps TRBD2 (5 bases). The V end lost 6 bases, the J end lost 1 base, and 8 bases lay between the germline ends. CDR3 length: 13 amino acids. The germline CDR1 and CDR2 sequences are MNHEY and SVGEGT. Here the CDR3 reads CASRPRGTDTQYF. The CDR3 nucleotides are TGTGCCAGCAGACCGCGGGGCACAGATACGCAGTATTTT.

The chain employs TRBV4-3 and TRBJ2-7, with D perhaps TRBD2 (6 bases). Germline CDR1 reads LGHNA; CDR2 reads YSLEER. The length of the CDR3 is 14 residues. Trimming cost V 4 bases and J 4 bases, with 14 bases left between them. CDR3 sequence (DNA): TGCGCCAGCAGCCCGACATGGGGGGTTTACGAGCAGTACTTC. Translated: CASSPTWGVYEQYF.

The V gene is TRBV7-3, the J gene TRBJ2-3; D gene uncertain. V was cut by 3 bases and J by 4 bases, with 11 bases left in between. CDR1 and CDR2 from the germline V gene are SGHTA and FQGTGA. CDR3 length: 14 amino acids. The CDR3 is CASSLSALADTQYF. CDR3 in DNA: TGTGCCAGCAGCTTGTCTGCTTTAGCAGATACGCAGTATTTT.

The chain links TRBV14 to TRBJ2-1; D may be TRBD1 (6 bases). Trimming pared 4 bases from V and 6 bases from J, leaving 10 bases between. Germline V gene data show CDR1 as SGHDN and CDR2 as FVKESK. This CDR3 region has 13 residues. The CDR3 reads CASSRDILNEQFF. The CDR3 nucleotides read TGTGCCAGCAGCCGGGACATACTCAATGAGCAGTTCTTC.

There are many counts of this clonotype. The chain links TRBV10-3 to TRBJ2-7; TRBD1 matches 7 bases. Germline CDR1 is ENHRY and CDR2 is SYGVKD. The length of the CDR3 is 14 residues. V lost 4 bases, J lost 7 bases, and 10 bases stayed unmatched. In DNA form, the CDR3 reads TGTGCCATCAGTGGAAGAGGGGGCAGTGGAGAGCAGTACTTC. Translated: CAISGRGGSGEQYF.

The chain couples TRBV20-1 to TRBJ2-7; D not resolved. Germline V gene sequence: CDR1 DFQATT, CDR2 SNEGSKA (reference sequence). Between the trimmed V and J ends, which lost 5 bases and 1 base, there was a span of 12 bases. The CDR3 loop spans 13 amino acids. Here the CDR3 reads CSAPRTPSYEQYF. DNA for the CDR3: TGCAGTGCTCCTCGAACACCTTCCTACGAGCAGTACTTC.

A few counts support this clonotype. The V and J genes are TRBV27 and TRBJ2-5; D is uncertain. The V gene lost 7 bases and the J gene lost 1 base, with 16 bases spanning the gap. Germline CDR1 reads MNHEY; CDR2 reads SMNVEV (reference sequence). CDR3 size: 15 residues. The CDR3 DNA reads TGTGCCAGCAAAATCCGGACGGGTTTCCAAGAGACCCAGTACTTC. It is translated as CASKIRTGFQETQYF.

This clonotype was observed a few times. This chain connects TRBV28 to TRBJ2-1; tentatively, D is TRBD1 or TRBD2 (5 bases each). V shed 7 bases and J shed 0 bases, with 13 bases lying between them. Looked up from germline, CDR1 is MDHEN and CDR2 is SYDVKM. This CDR3 is 15 amino acids long. CDR3 DNA sequence: TGTGCCAGCAACTTTTTCGGGACCTCCTACAATGAGCAGTTCTTC. This encodes CASNFFGTSYNEQFF.

This clonotype was detected only a few times. The J gene is TRBJ2-5, the V gene TRBV7-2; TRBD2 aligns across 7 bases. The CDR3 contains 14 residues. Losses at the gene ends were 6 bases for V and 5 bases for J; bases not matched to a gene: 9. Germline V gene data show CDR1 as SGHTA and CDR2 as FQGNSA. CDR3 DNA sequence: TGTGCCAGCAGTCTAGCGGTATTTTGGGAGACCCAGTACTTC. This sequence encodes CASSLAVFWETQYF.

This clonotype was seen only a few times. The V gene is TRBV7-2, the J gene TRBJ2-1, with D uncertain. Germline assignment: CDR1 SGHTA and CDR2 FQGNSA. The V and J ends lost 6 bases and 0 bases respectively, with 12 bases between them. This CDR3 contains 15 residues. DNA of the CDR3: TGTGCCAGCAGTTCCGGGCCATCCTCCTACAATGAGCAGTTCTTC. This sequence encodes CASSSGPSSYNEQFF.

The chain recombines TRBV4-1 with TRBJ1-5, with TRBD1 as a possible D gene (6 bases). The V gene lost 5 bases and the J gene lost 6 bases, with 14 bases spanning the gap. CDR1 MGHRA and CDR2 YSYEKL come from the germline V gene. The CDR3 spans 14 residues. CDR3 amino acids: CASSATGLGQPQHF. The CDR3, as DNA: TGCGCCAGCAGCGCCACAGGGTTGGGTCAGCCCCAGCATTTT.

The chain is built from TRBV7-2 and TRBJ1-1; D gene uncertain. Germline V gene sequence: CDR1 SGHTA, CDR2 FQGNSA. The V gene lost 4 bases and the J gene lost 6 bases, with 15 bases spanning the gap. The CDR3 length is 14 residues. CDR3 sequence (DNA): TGTGCCAGCAGCTCCCGGTGGAGTGCCGCTGAAGCTTTCTTT. Residues: CASSSRWSAAEAFF.

V is TRBV5-1 and J is TRBJ2-7, with 7 bases aligning to TRBD2. The CDR3 has 12 residues. Germline V gene data show CDR1 as SGHRS and CDR2 as YFSETQ. Unmatched junction bases numbered 4, after V lost 4 bases and J lost 6 bases. CDR3 amino acids: CASSPGGIEQYV. As DNA, the CDR3 is TGCGCCAGCAGCCCCGGGGGGATCGAGCAGTACGTC.

There are a few counts of this clonotype. In DNA form, the CDR3 reads TGCGCCAGCAGCCACCTTGGACAGGGGGAAGAGACCCAGTACTTC. Encoded protein: CASSHLGQGEETQYF. This chain joins TRBV4-3 and TRBJ2-5, with TRBD1 matching over 10 bases. CDR1 and CDR2 (germline): LGHNA, YSLEER. The CDR3 sequence is 15 residues long. The J segment lost 3 bases and the V segment lost 3 bases, leaving 4 bases of the junction unmatched.

This clonotype came up a few times. The chain is built from TRBV4-1 and TRBJ1-2; D remains ambiguous. The CDR3 runs to 19 residues. Deletions cut 0 bases from V and 4 bases from J, with 24 bases between. Germline V gene sequence: CDR1 MGHRA, CDR2 YSYEKL. The DNA for the CDR3 is TGCGCCAGCAGCCAAGACGGCCGGGAGGGATCTAACCCTCCCTATGGCTACACCTTC. Translated, it gives CASSQDGREGSNPPYGYTF.

This clonotype was counted at least ten times. In nucleotides, the CDR3 is TGTGCCAGCACCGGGGGGGGCCGGGGGACAGATACGCAGTATTTT. It translates to CASTGGGRGTDTQYF. The chain has TRBV27 and TRBJ2-3; the match to TRBD2 covers 8 bases. The CDR3 has 15 amino acids. Trimming at V came to 7 bases and at J to 3 bases, leaving 9 bases not matched to a gene. Germline CDR1 MNHEY, CDR2 SMNVEV (reference sequence).

This rearrangement joins TRBV28 to TRBJ2-7; the match to TRBD2 covers 9 bases. Per germline, CDR1 MDHEN and CDR2 SYDVKM. V lost 6 bases to trimming and J lost 2 bases; unmatched junction nucleotides: 8. CDR3 length: 15 amino acids. The DNA for the CDR3 is TGTGCCAGCAGCTCCGGGACTAGCAATCCCTACGAGCAGTACGTC. It specifies CASSSGTSNPYEQYV.

The V and J genes are TRBV12-5 and TRBJ2-1; the D gene is possibly TRBD2 (6 bases). Trimming pared 6 bases from V and 8 bases from J, leaving 14 bases between. From germline, CDR1 is LGHNT and CDR2 FRNRAP. CDR3 size: 13 residues. The DNA for the CDR3 is TGTGCTAGTGGCCGCGGGATGTGGGATGAGCAGTTCTTC. Translation gives CASGRGMWDEQFF.

J is TRBJ2-1 and V is TRBV6-1; TRBD2 aligns across 9 bases. From germline, CDR1 is MNHNS and CDR2 SASEGT. V was pared by 3 bases and J by 3 bases, with 6 bases of the junction left unmatched. The CDR3 has 16 amino acids. CDR3 sequence reads: CASSDLATSGYNEQFF. CDR3 DNA sequence: TGTGCCAGCAGTGACCTTGCGACTAGCGGCTACAATGAGCAGTTCTTC.

This clonotype turned up a few times. The chain recombines TRBV5-1 with TRBJ2-1; 8 bases map to TRBD1. Germline CDR1 and CDR2: SGHRS and YFSETQ. The trim removed 4 bases at V and 5 bases at J, leaving 8 bases unmatched. The CDR3 length is 15 residues. CDR3 coding DNA: TGCGCCAGCAGCAAACGGACAGGGCCCGACAATGAGCAGTTCTTC. Its translation: CASSKRTGPDNEQFF.

The chain uses TRBV14 and TRBJ2-1, with 9 bases that match TRBD1. The CDR3 contains 16 residues. Germline loops: CDR1 SGHDN, CDR2 FVKESK. V gave up 2 bases and J gave up 6 bases; unmatched junction bases: 8. CDR3 protein: CASSQHRDRVSNEQFF. The CDR3 DNA follows: TGTGCCAGCAGCCAACACCGGGACAGGGTTAGCAATGAGCAGTTCTTC. The full variable domain, with the rest looked up from reference TRBV14 and TRBJ2-1, is EAGVTQFPSHSVIEKGQTVTLRCDPISGHDNLYWYRRVMGKEIKFLLHFVKESKQDESGMPNNRFLAERTGGTYSTLKVQPAELEDSGVYFCASSQHRDRVSNEQFFGPGTRLTVL.

V is TRBV9 and J is TRBJ1-1, with D perhaps matching TRBD1 (5 bases). The germline gives CDR1 SGDLS, CDR2 YYNGEE. V was clipped by 3 bases and J by 2 bases, with 14 bases between them. This CDR3 region has 15 residues. CDR3 protein: CASSAGGAENTEAFF. The CDR3 bases are TGTGCCAGCAGCGCAGGAGGGGCGGAAAACACTGAAGCTTTCTTT.

This clonotype occurred a few times. The genes are TRBV4-1 and TRBJ2-5, with D possibly called TRBD1 or TRBD2 (7 bases each). V was shortened by 4 bases and J by 2 bases, with 17 bases between the two germline ends. The germline V gene encodes CDR1 MGHRA and CDR2 YSYEKL. The CDR3 has 16 residues. CDR3 amino acids: CASSPAGGARQETQYF. The CDR3, as DNA: TGCGCCAGCAGCCCAGCAGGGGGGGCGCGACAAGAGACCCAGTACTTC.

This clonotype was detected a few times. The chain recombines TRBV7-9 with TRBJ1-5; D not certain. This CDR3 region has 15 residues. In germline, CDR1 is SEHNR, CDR2 FQNEAQ (reference sequence). V lost 1 base and J 0 bases, leaving 7 bases between the germline ends. CDR3 region: CASSLDGLSNQPQHF. The CDR3 region has the DNA TGTGCCAGCAGCTTAGACGGCCTTAGCAATCAGCCCCAGCATTTT.

This clonotype has a handful of counts. The gene calls are TRBV11-2 and TRBJ2-7; D ambiguous. CDR1 and CDR2 (germline): SGHAT, FQNNGV. The V end lost 0 bases, the J end lost 6 bases, and 18 bases lay between the germline ends. This CDR3 is built from 16 residues. As DNA, the CDR3 is TGTGCCAGCAGCTTAGAAGTCGGAAGGCCCTCCCTCGAGCAGTACTTC. The encoded protein is CASSLEVGRPSLEQYF.

The rearrangement links TRBV4-1 to TRBJ2-7, with D hard to call. The CDR3 spans 14 residues. Germline loops: CDR1 MGHRA, CDR2 YSYEKL. V dropped 0 bases and J dropped 2 bases, with 8 bases sitting between them. CDR3: CASSQDPRTYEQYF. CDR3 coding DNA: TGCGCCAGCAGCCAAGATCCCCGGACCTACGAGCAGTACTTC.